This T cell receptor (beta chain) appears in the sequencing data of a study of T cell responses to AZD1222 COVID-19 vaccine. Broader study findings: Baseline seropositives among AZD1222 recipients totaled only 5 to 7.

Remarks on this clone: The antigen is not known.

Only in-frame clones appear in the TCRdb table, and some are missing; sequencing was by immunoSEQ multiplex PCR. The profile shows almost 80,000 clones, roughly 87% of them singletons. This CDR3 has 14 residues. The germline V gene has CDR1 MDHEN and CDR2 SYDVKM. Trimming at V came to 8 bases and at J to 4 bases, leaving 8 bases not matched to a gene. V and J are TRBV28 and TRBJ2-1; 7 nucleotides align to TRBD2. This receptor was identified in an adult in good health. The material sequenced was peripheral blood, taken on day 0 of AZD1222 vaccination. The CDR3 DNA sequence: TGTGCCAGCTCCATTGCGGGGGATTACAATGAGCAGTTCTTC. This sequence encodes CASSIAGDYNEQFF.